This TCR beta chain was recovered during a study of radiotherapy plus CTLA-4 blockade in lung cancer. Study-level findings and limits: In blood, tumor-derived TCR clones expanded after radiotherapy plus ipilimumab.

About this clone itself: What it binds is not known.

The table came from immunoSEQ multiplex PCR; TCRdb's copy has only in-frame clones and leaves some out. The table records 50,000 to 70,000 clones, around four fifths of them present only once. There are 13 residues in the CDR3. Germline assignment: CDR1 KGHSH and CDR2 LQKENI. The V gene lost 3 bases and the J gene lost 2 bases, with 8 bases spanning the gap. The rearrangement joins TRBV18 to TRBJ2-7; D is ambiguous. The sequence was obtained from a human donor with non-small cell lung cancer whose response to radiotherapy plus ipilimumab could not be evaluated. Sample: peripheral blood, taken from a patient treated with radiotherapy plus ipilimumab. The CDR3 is CASSPGDPYEQYF. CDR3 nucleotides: TGTGCCAGCTCACCCGGAGATCCCTACGAGCAGTACTTC.